Shown below are 6 T cell receptor beta chains from a single sample sequenced in a study of T cell responses to AZD1222 COVID-19 vaccine. Repertoires were generated with immunoSEQ multiplex PCR, while TCRdb's copy carries only in-frame clones and drops some. The sample shows some 42,000 clones, over 80% of them seen only once. This sample comprised peripheral blood, obtained 28 days after the second AZD1222 dose. The receptors were sampled from an adult who received the AZD1222 COVID-19 vaccine.

The chain links TRBV2 to TRBJ2-7; 8 bases are shared with TRBD2. CDR1 is SNHLY and CDR2 is FYNNEI in the germline V gene. The CDR3 is made up of 15 amino acids. V was pared by 6 bases and J by 2 bases, with 9 bases of the junction left unmatched. Here the CDR3 reads CASSPLRGDPYEQYF. The CDR3 DNA reads as TGTGCCAGCAGCCCACTGCGGGGGGATCCCTACGAGCAGTACTTC.

This sequence joins TRBV6-5 and TRBJ1-2; D is ambiguous. The CDR3 is 15 residues long. Trimming removed 0 bases at V and 4 bases at J, with 12 bases between. Germline V lookup: CDR1 MNHEY, CDR2 SVGAGI. CDR3 residues: CASSYSTTRTYGYTF. The CDR3 nucleotides are TGTGCCAGCAGTTACTCGACCACCAGGACCTATGGCTACACCTTC.

This rearrangement joins TRBV28 to TRBJ2-6; 9 bases are a match to TRBD1. V trimming: 6 bases; J trimming: 2 bases; junction bases outside the gene matches: 14. CDR3 size: 19 residues. CDR1 is MDHEN, CDR2 SYDVKM, per germline. The chain's CDR3 is CASSLPEDRGLPGANVLTF. CDR3 in DNA: TGTGCCAGCAGCCTCCCAGAGGACAGGGGTTTGCCTGGGGCCAACGTCCTGACTTTC.

The chain recombines TRBV7-8 with TRBJ2-3; either TRBD1 or TRBD2 may supply D (5 bases each). Germline-derived CDR1 and CDR2 are SGHVS and FQNEAQ. This CDR3 has 15 residues. Trimming took off 3 bases at V and 2 bases at J, with 12 bases between the two ends. DNA for the CDR3: TGTGCCAGCAGCTTTTCCGGGACCCACACAGATACGCAGTATTTT. Protein: CASSFSGTHTDTQYF.

This clone is medium-sized (0.01 to 0.1%) by share. This chain uses TRBV6-5 with TRBJ2-2; tentative D call: TRBD2 (5 bases). Germline lookup yields CDR1 MNHEY and CDR2 SVGAGI. This CDR3 spans 15 amino acids. Trimming removed 0 bases at V and 4 bases at J, with 9 bases between. CDR3 nucleotides: TGTGCCAGCAGTTACTCGATTGGAGGCACCGGGGAGCTGTTTTTT. Its protein product is CASSYSIGGTGELFF.

The rearrangement joins TRBV28 to TRBJ1-2, with no clear D. This CDR3 is 14 amino acids long. Germline V CDR1 and CDR2: MDHEN, SYDVKM. Between the trimmed V and J ends, which lost 3 bases and 2 bases, there was a span of 10 bases. The CDR3 sequence is CASSFGRTNYGYTF. CDR3 in DNA: TGTGCCAGCAGTTTTGGCAGGACCAACTATGGCTACACCTTC.